The rows below give T cell receptor beta chains drawn from one sample of a study of STAT5B mutations in CD4+ large granular lymphocyte leukemia. Profiling relied on immunoSEQ multiplex PCR, and the TCRdb table lists in-frame clones only, not all of them. The sample has tens of thousands of clones, around 84% seen once. The sample was CD4+ T cells from blood buffy coats. The receptor source for this set is a human donor in good health. Both conserved end residues are part of each CDR3. A D gene is named only where the DNA matches it firmly. A clone size is listed for some rows: how often the clone was seen (once, few, many), or a class if it is expanded.

j_gene: TRBJ1-1; len: 13; abundance: .; v_gene: TRBV9; d_gene: .; CDR3aa: CASSAQPGGPAFF; CDR3nt: TGTGCCAGCAGCGCCCAACCGGGGGGTCCGGCTTTCTTT
j_gene: TRBJ2-1; len: 14; abundance: .; v_gene: TRBV6-1; d_gene: TRBD1; CDR3aa: CASFRTGGGNEQFF; CDR3nt: TGTGCCAGCTTCCGGACAGGGGGAGGCAATGAGCAGTTCTTC
j_gene: TRBJ1-2; len: 15; abundance: .; v_gene: TRBV7-2; d_gene: TRBD1; CDR3aa: CASSSTGKANYGYTF; CDR3nt: TGTGCCAGCAGCTCGACAGGGAAGGCTAACTATGGCTACACCTTC
j_gene: TRBJ2-5; len: 12; abundance: .; v_gene: TRBV30; d_gene: .; CDR3aa: CAWSVHGETQYF; CDR3nt: TGTGCCTGGAGTGTACACGGGGAGACCCAGTACTTC
j_gene: TRBJ1-4; len: 15; abundance: .; v_gene: TRBV23-1; d_gene: .; CDR3aa: CASSPSEGYNEKLFF; CDR3nt: TGCGCCAGCAGTCCTTCCGAGGGGTATAATGAAAAACTGTTTTTT
j_gene: TRBJ2-2; len: 14; abundance: .; v_gene: TRBV5-1; d_gene: .; CDR3aa: CASSLTADTGELFF; CDR3nt: TGCGCCAGCAGCTTGACGGCCGACACCGGGGAGCTGTTTTTT
j_gene: TRBJ2-3; len: 15; abundance: .; v_gene: TRBV7-3; d_gene: .; CDR3aa: CASSQRGSDADTQYF; CDR3nt: TGTGCCAGCAGCCAAAGGGGGAGTGATGCAGATACGCAGTATTTT
j_gene: TRBJ1-3; len: 14; abundance: .; v_gene: TRBV6-6; d_gene: TRBD1; CDR3aa: CASTRGTVENTIYF; CDR3nt: TGTGCCAGCACTAGGGGGACAGTTGAAAACACCATATATTTT
j_gene: TRBJ2-7; len: 14; abundance: .; v_gene: TRBV25-1; d_gene: .; CDR3aa: CASSELGGAYEQYF; CDR3nt: TGTGCCAGCAGTGAATTGGGGGGCGCCTACGAGCAGTACTTC
j_gene: TRBJ1-5; len: 16; abundance: .; v_gene: TRBV4-1; d_gene: .; CDR3aa: CASSPAGGGQGQPQHF; CDR3nt: TGCGCCAGCAGCCCCGCTGGCGGGGGGCAGGGACAGCCCCAGCATTTT
j_gene: TRBJ1-2; len: 16; abundance: .; v_gene: TRBV15; d_gene: TRBD1; CDR3aa: CATSRSEPGTGVGYTF; CDR3nt: TGTGCCACCAGCAGATCCGAACCCGGGACAGGGGTTGGCTACACCTTC
j_gene: TRBJ1-4; len: 17; abundance: .; v_gene: TRBV9; d_gene: .; CDR3aa: CASSVGAGDATNEKLFF; CDR3nt: TGTGCCAGCAGCGTAGGCGCAGGAGATGCAACTAATGAAAAACTGTTTTTT
j_gene: TRBJ2-2; len: 15; abundance: .; v_gene: TRBV11-3; d_gene: .; CDR3aa: CASSSPLGGAGELFF; CDR3nt: TGTGCCAGCAGCTCCCCTCTAGGAGGTGCCGGGGAGCTGTTTTTT
j_gene: TRBJ1-2; len: 17; abundance: once; v_gene: TRBV27; d_gene: TRBD1; CDR3aa: CASSLVGQGARNYGYTF; CDR3nt: TGTGCCAGCAGTTTGGTGGGACAGGGGGCGAGAAACTATGGCTACACCTTC
j_gene: TRBJ1-1; len: 13; abundance: .; v_gene: TRBV6-5; d_gene: .; CDR3aa: CASRRELNTEAFF; CDR3nt: TGTGCCAGCAGGCGTGAGCTGAACACTGAAGCTTTCTTT
j_gene: TRBJ1-5; len: 17; abundance: .; v_gene: TRBV2; d_gene: .; CDR3aa: CASSAKGWGVSNQPQHF; CDR3nt: TGTGCCAGCAGTGCCAAGGGGTGGGGGGTTAGCAATCAGCCCCAGCATTTT
j_gene: TRBJ2-1; len: 17; abundance: .; v_gene: TRBV27; d_gene: TRBD2; CDR3aa: CASSSNHPSGSYNEQFF; CDR3nt: TGTGCCAGCAGTTCCAACCATCCTAGCGGGAGCTACAATGAGCAGTTCTTC
j_gene: TRBJ1-4; len: 16; abundance: once; v_gene: TRBV19; d_gene: .; CDR3aa: CASSISPPEGGEKLFF; CDR3nt: TGTGCCAGTAGTATCAGCCCCCCGGAGGGTGGTGAAAAACTGTTTTTT
j_gene: TRBJ2-1; len: 13; abundance: .; v_gene: TRBV21-1; d_gene: .; CDR3aa: CASSKGSSNEQFF; CDR3nt: TGTGCCAGCAGCAAGGGCAGCTCGAATGAGCAGTTCTTC
j_gene: TRBJ1-5; len: 15; abundance: .; v_gene: TRBV15; d_gene: TRBD1; CDR3aa: CATSRGQGTDQPQHF; CDR3nt: TGTGCCACCAGCAGGGGACAGGGGACCGATCAGCCCCAGCATTTT
j_gene: TRBJ2-7; len: 14; abundance: .; v_gene: TRBV19; d_gene: .; CDR3aa: CASSLEGPGYEQYF; CDR3nt: TGTGCCAGTAGTCTCGAAGGGCCGGGCTACGAGCAGTACTTC
j_gene: TRBJ1-5; len: 14; abundance: .; v_gene: TRBV5-8; d_gene: .; CDR3aa: CASSLAPSDQPQHF; CDR3nt: TGTGCCAGCAGCTTGGCCCCATCCGATCAGCCCCAGCATTTT
j_gene: TRBJ2-7; len: 13; abundance: .; v_gene: TRBV11-2; d_gene: .; CDR3aa: CASSSETTSEQYF; CDR3nt: TGTGCCAGCAGCTCAGAGACTACCTCCGAGCAGTACTTC
j_gene: TRBJ2-7; len: 16; abundance: .; v_gene: TRBV4-1; d_gene: .; CDR3aa: CASSQANLGFMDEQYF; CDR3nt: TGCGCCAGCAGCCAAGCTAACCTGGGGTTTATGGACGAGCAGTACTTC
j_gene: TRBJ2-1; len: 14; abundance: .; v_gene: TRBV30; d_gene: TRBD2; CDR3aa: CALGYVTGGNEQFF; CDR3nt: TGTGCCTTAGGCTATGTTACGGGAGGCAATGAGCAGTTCTTC
j_gene: TRBJ2-2; len: 16; abundance: .; v_gene: TRBV9; d_gene: TRBD2; CDR3aa: CASSVASGGNTGELFF; CDR3nt: TGTGCCAGCAGCGTAGCTAGCGGGGGGAACACCGGGGAGCTGTTTTTT
j_gene: TRBJ1-5; len: 14; abundance: .; v_gene: TRBV28; d_gene: .; CDR3aa: CASTNGGSNQPQHF; CDR3nt: TGTGCCTCTACCAATGGGGGTAGCAATCAGCCCCAGCATTTT
j_gene: TRBJ1-6; len: 15; abundance: few; v_gene: TRBV5-1; d_gene: TRBD1; CDR3aa: CASSLLAGGYSPLHF; CDR3nt: TGCGCCAGCAGCTTGTTGGCAGGGGGCTATTCACCCCTCCACTTT
j_gene: TRBJ1-1; len: 14; abundance: few; v_gene: TRBV6-1; d_gene: TRBD1; CDR3aa: CASNSDRGWTEAFF; CDR3nt: TGTGCCAGCAATAGCGACAGGGGGTGGACTGAAGCTTTCTTT
j_gene: TRBJ2-2; len: 16; abundance: .; v_gene: TRBV7-3; d_gene: .; CDR3aa: CASSLMWGLDTGELFF; CDR3nt: TGTGCCAGCAGCCTAATGTGGGGCTTGGACACCGGGGAGCTGTTTTTT
j_gene: TRBJ2-7; len: 13; abundance: .; v_gene: TRBV7-2; d_gene: .; CDR3aa: CASRSRTTYEQYF; CDR3nt: TGTGCCAGCAGATCCAGGACCACCTACGAGCAGTACTTC
j_gene: TRBJ2-3; len: 16; abundance: .; v_gene: TRBV27; d_gene: TRBD2; CDR3aa: CASSLIGLAEQDTQYF; CDR3nt: TGTGCCAGCAGCTTAATCGGACTAGCGGAGCAAGATACGCAGTATTTT
j_gene: TRBJ1-2; len: 13; abundance: .; v_gene: TRBV29-1; d_gene: .; CDR3aa: CSVGLGGDYGYTF; CDR3nt: TGCAGCGTTGGGCTGGGGGGAGACTATGGCTACACCTTC
j_gene: TRBJ2-1; len: 11; abundance: .; v_gene: TRBV20-1; d_gene: .; CDR3aa: CSVTARDRRLF; CDR3nt: TGCAGTGTCACGGCCCGGGACCGGAGGCTCTTC
j_gene: TRBJ2-3; len: 17; abundance: .; v_gene: TRBV13; d_gene: TRBD2; CDR3aa: CASSSRLAGGPTDTQYF; CDR3nt: TGTGCCAGCAGCTCCCGACTAGCGGGAGGACCCACAGATACGCAGTATTTT
j_gene: TRBJ1-1; len: 15; abundance: .; v_gene: TRBV6-5; d_gene: TRBD1; CDR3aa: CASTPHRGKNTEAFF; CDR3nt: TGTGCCAGCACCCCCCACAGGGGGAAGAACACTGAAGCTTTCTTT
j_gene: TRBJ1-6; len: 14; abundance: .; v_gene: TRBV28; d_gene: TRBD1; CDR3aa: CASSLWDRDSPLHF; CDR3nt: TGTGCCAGCAGTTTATGGGACAGGGATTCACCCCTCCACTTT
j_gene: TRBJ2-1; len: 15; abundance: once; v_gene: TRBV2; d_gene: TRBD1; CDR3aa: CASSHRGDTYNEQFF; CDR3nt: TGTGCCAGCAGCCACAGGGGGGACACTTACAATGAGCAGTTCTTC
j_gene: TRBJ1-1; len: 13; abundance: .; v_gene: TRBV6-6; d_gene: .; CDR3aa: CASREQGRTEAFF; CDR3nt: TGTGCCAGCAGGGAGCAGGGGAGGACTGAAGCTTTCTTT
j_gene: TRBJ1-5; len: 14; abundance: .; v_gene: TRBV6-6; d_gene: .; CDR3aa: CASSYMEGNQPQHF; CDR3nt: TGTGCCAGCAGTTACATGGAGGGGAATCAGCCCCAGCATTTT
j_gene: TRBJ1-3; len: 12; abundance: .; v_gene: TRBV19; d_gene: .; CDR3aa: CATESPGNTIYF; CDR3nt: TGTGCCACCGAAAGTCCTGGAAACACCATATATTTT
j_gene: TRBJ1-1; len: 12; abundance: .; v_gene: TRBV5-5; d_gene: .; CDR3aa: CASSLEQGLAFF; CDR3nt: TGTGCCAGCAGCCTAGAACAGGGTTTAGCTTTCTTT
j_gene: TRBJ1-6; len: 15; abundance: .; v_gene: TRBV28; d_gene: TRBD1; CDR3aa: CASSSVTGILTPLHF; CDR3nt: TGTGCCAGCAGTTCCGTGACAGGGATTTTGACACCCCTCCACTTT
j_gene: TRBJ1-5; len: 18; abundance: few; v_gene: TRBV19; d_gene: TRBD1; CDR3aa: CASSGRDRGRPGNQPQHF; CDR3nt: TGTGCCAGTAGTGGACGGGACAGGGGGCGCCCGGGCAATCAGCCCCAGCATTTT
j_gene: TRBJ1-2; len: 13; abundance: .; v_gene: TRBV7-2; d_gene: .; CDR3aa: CASTLDGNYGYTF; CDR3nt: TGTGCCAGCACCTTGGACGGTAACTATGGCTACACCTTC
j_gene: TRBJ2-5; len: 15; abundance: .; v_gene: TRBV6-6; d_gene: .; CDR3aa: CASSYSELSGETQYF; CDR3nt: TGTGCCAGCAGTTACTCTGAACTATCTGGAGAGACCCAGTACTTC
j_gene: TRBJ2-2; len: 17; abundance: .; v_gene: TRBV19; d_gene: TRBD2; CDR3aa: CASSIAIAGPNTGELFF; CDR3nt: TGTGCCAGTAGTATAGCCATAGCGGGCCCGAACACCGGGGAGCTGTTTTTT
j_gene: TRBJ1-3; len: 20; abundance: .; v_gene: TRBV15; d_gene: TRBD1; CDR3aa: CATSPNRGPSPFHSGNTIYF; CDR3nt: TGTGCCACCAGCCCTAATAGGGGGCCTTCCCCTTTCCACTCTGGAAACACCATATATTTT
j_gene: TRBJ2-2; len: 13; abundance: .; v_gene: TRBV6-5; d_gene: .; CDR3aa: CASRNRRDGELFF; CDR3nt: TGTGCCAGCAGAAACAGAAGGGACGGGGAGCTGTTTTTT
j_gene: TRBJ2-5; len: 15; abundance: .; v_gene: TRBV5-4; d_gene: TRBD2; CDR3aa: CASSTRGGREETQYF; CDR3nt: TGTGCCAGCAGCACCCGGGGCGGGAGGGAAGAGACCCAGTACTTC
j_gene: TRBJ1-1; len: 14; abundance: few; v_gene: TRBV14; d_gene: .; CDR3aa: CASSQRLQDTEAFF; CDR3nt: TGTGCCAGCAGCCAACGATTGCAGGACACTGAAGCTTTCTTT
j_gene: TRBJ2-1; len: 16; abundance: .; v_gene: TRBV4-1; d_gene: .; CDR3aa: CASSREGIKTYNEQFF; CDR3nt: TGCGCCAGCAGCCGTGAGGGGATAAAGACATACAATGAGCAGTTCTTC
j_gene: TRBJ1-2; len: 14; abundance: .; v_gene: TRBV15; d_gene: .; CDR3aa: CATGRANLNYGYTF; CDR3nt: TGTGCCACCGGCAGAGCCAACCTCAACTATGGCTACACCTTC